This TCR beta chain was retrieved from a study of blood T cell repertoires in COVID-19. About the research overall: The study drew acute and convalescent COVID-19 samples from the United States, Italy and Spain. T cells, B-cell-depleted T cells, or PBMCs supplied cDNA or gDNA.

V was pared by 5 bases and J by 2 bases, with 10 bases of the junction left unmatched. The CDR3 extends over 16 amino acids. Germline V gene lookup returns CDR1 SGHRS and CDR2 YFSETQ. Clinical history reported by participants formed the basis on which cohorts were assigned. Data came from immunoSEQ multiplex PCR; TCRdb stores just in-frame clones and leaves some out. The table has about 320,000 clones, roughly 90% seen once; the top ten hold 2% to 3%. What was sequenced was PBMCs or T cells enriched from blood (not recorded which). The receptor was isolated from a man aged 60 to 69 who had recovered from COVID-19. The chain combines TRBV5-1 with TRBJ2-1, with 7 bases matching TRBD2. The CDR3 DNA is TGCGCCAGCAGGCCGGCCTCGGGGGGAACCTACAATGAGCAGTTCTTC. Translated: CASRPASGGTYNEQFF.